The 32 T cell receptor beta chains below come from one sample, sequenced in a study of shared clonotypes between healthy human individuals. The method was immunoSEQ multiplex PCR; TCRdb's version includes in-frame clones alone and lacks a portion of them. The table lists millions of clones, around 93% of them singletons, with around 1.7% in the top ten. The naive CD8 fraction comprised CD45RO-negative cells positively selected for CCR7 and excluded terminally differentiated effector memory CD45RA+ cells. The sequenced sample consisted of naive CD8+ T cells from PBMCs. The receptor set was obtained from a man younger than 35 in good health. Some clones in this sample may be carry-over from other donors' samples.

The CDR3 DNA is TGCAGCGTTGAAAACTCAGGGATAAAGTCTGGGGCCAACGTCCTGACTTTC. Translating it yields CSVENSGIKSGANVLTF. The chain joins TRBV29-1 to TRBJ2-6; D possibly corresponds to TRBD1 (5 bases). The V end lost 2 bases, the J end lost 1 base, and 15 bases lay between the germline ends. The CDR3 is 17 amino acids. Per germline, CDR1 SQVTM and CDR2 ANQGSEA.

The gene calls are TRBV4-1 and TRBJ1-1; weak D call: TRBD1 (5 bases). Germline values: CDR1 MGHRA, CDR2 YSYEKL. Trimming cost V 1 base and J 4 bases, with 13 bases left between them. The CDR3 has 15 amino acids. CDR3 DNA sequence: TGCGCCAGCAGCCAAGTCTCCGCAGGGCTCACTGAAGCTTTCTTT. Its translation: CASSQVSAGLTEAFF.

The genes are TRBV5-5 and TRBJ1-1; D possibly corresponds to TRBD1 (6 bases). CDR1 is SGHKS and CDR2 is YYEKEE in the germline V gene (reference sequence). Deletions cut 4 bases from V and 0 bases from J, with 16 bases between. The CDR3 extends over 16 amino acids. CDR3 sequence (DNA): TGTGCCAGCAGCACATATCCGGGACATTTGAACACTGAAGCTTTCTTT. This gives the protein CASSTYPGHLNTEAFF.

V gene TRBV5-4 combines with J gene TRBJ2-2; D not resolved. The CDR3 contains 14 residues. Germline lookup yields CDR1 SGHNT and CDR2 YYREEE (reference sequence). V was trimmed by 0 bases and J by 2 bases, leaving 5 bases between them. CDR3 DNA: TGTGCCAGCAGCTTGGCCCTCAACACCGGGGAGCTGTTTTTT. This codes for CASSLALNTGELFF.

The chain has TRBV7-9 and TRBJ1-2; tentatively, D is TRBD1 (5 bases). Germline CDR1 is SEHNR and CDR2 is FQNEAQ (reference sequence). The CDR3 sequence is 11 residues long. DNA of the CDR3: TGTGCTGGGGGGGAGGAAGCTGGCTACACCTTC. It yields the protein CAGGEEAGYTF.

The chain is built from TRBV28 and TRBJ1-3, with a weak D call TRBD1 (6 bases). CDR1 and CDR2 (germline): MDHEN, SYDVKM. Trimming shortened V by 4 bases and J by 4 bases, and 11 bases separated the two germline ends. The CDR3 length is 14 residues. CDR3 nucleotide sequence: TGTGCCAGCAGTTGGGGGACATACGGAAACACCATATATTTT. As protein: CASSWGTYGNTIYF.

J is TRBJ2-7 and V is TRBV6-1; 7 bases align to TRBD1. This CDR3 has 14 amino acids. The germline CDR1 and CDR2 sequences are MNHNS and SASEGT. Trimming at V came to 1 base and at J to 6 bases, leaving 6 bases not matched to a gene. Here the CDR3 reads CASSEETGPFEQYF. The CDR3 DNA follows: TGTGCCAGCAGTGAAGAGACAGGGCCGTTCGAGCAGTACTTC.

This clone was found once. The chain links TRBV28 to TRBJ1-1; D call uncertain. V lost 4 bases to trimming and J lost 0 bases, with 9 bases between them. Per the germline V gene, CDR1 is MDHEN and CDR2 is SYDVKM. This CDR3 has 14 residues. This chain's CDR3 is CASSWGGLNTEAFF. CDR3 nucleotides: TGTGCCAGCAGTTGGGGTGGGCTGAACACTGAAGCTTTCTTT. Using reference TRBV28 and TRBJ1-1 for the parts outside the CDR3, the full variable domain is DVKVTQSSRYLVKRTGEKVFLECVQDMDHENMFWYRQDPGLGLRLIYFSYDVKMKEKGDIPEGYSVSREKKERFSLILESASTNQTSMYLCASSWGGLNTEAFFGQGTRLTVV.

This clone has more than one count but fewer than ten. This chain connects TRBV6-5 to TRBJ1-1; D is unresolved. This CDR3 comprises 14 residues. Deletions cut 2 bases from V and 0 bases from J, with 7 bases between. Germline CDR1 MNHEY, CDR2 SVGAGI. DNA for the CDR3: TGTGCCAGCAGTTACAGAAACTTGAACACTGAAGCTTTCTTT. Its protein is CASSYRNLNTEAFF.

The chain has TRBV7-9 and TRBJ2-2; D unresolved. Germline V lookup: CDR1 SEHNR, CDR2 FQNEAQ (reference sequence). The CDR3 is 12 amino acids. The V end lost 3 bases, the J end lost 6 bases, and 5 bases lay between the germline ends. The CDR3 reads CASSLESGELFF. The DNA of the CDR3 is TGTGCCAGCAGCTTGGAATCCGGGGAGCTGTTTTTT.

J is TRBJ1-2 and V is TRBV9; possibly TRBD1 for D (5 bases). Per germline, CDR1 SGDLS and CDR2 YYNGEE. CDR3 length: 17 residues. The germline V and J ends were trimmed by 0 bases and 0 bases, with 15 bases remaining between them. CDR3 amino acids: CASSVERGKGTNYGYTF. As DNA, the CDR3 is TGTGCCAGCAGCGTAGAAAGGGGAAAGGGCACTAACTATGGCTACACCTTC.

J is TRBJ1-5 and V is TRBV5-1; a weak D match, TRBD1 (5 bases). The V and J ends lost 3 bases and 0 bases respectively, with 13 bases between them. CDR3 length equals 16 residues. CDR1 and CDR2 from the germline V gene are SGHRS and YFSETQ. The DNA for the CDR3 is TGCGCCAGCAGCTCGGGGACGGATTATAGCAATCAGCCCCAGCATTTT. The encoded protein is CASSSGTDYSNQPQHF.

V and J are TRBV28 and TRBJ1-2; 7 bases fit TRBD1. The CDR3 spans 15 residues. The trim removed 6 bases at V and 4 bases at J, leaving 11 bases unmatched. Per germline, CDR1 MDHEN and CDR2 SYDVKM. CDR3 residues: CASSPRGQGLYGYTF. The DNA of the CDR3 is TGTGCCAGCAGCCCAAGGGGGCAGGGGCTCTATGGCTACACCTTC.

The genes are TRBV13 and TRBJ2-7; a possible D gene is TRBD1 (6 bases). Deletions cut 3 bases from V and 2 bases from J, with 17 bases between. Germline V gene lookup returns CDR1 PRHDT and CDR2 FYEKMQ (reference sequence). The CDR3 extends over 16 amino acids. This chain's CDR3 is CASSLGAGTRAYEQYF. CDR3 in DNA: TGTGCCAGCAGCTTGGGGGCCGGGACGAGAGCCTACGAGCAGTACTTC.

The chain recombines TRBV21-1 with TRBJ1-1; the table gives TRBD1 as D, unverified against the DNA. TRBV21-1 is described as a pseudogene. This CDR3 is built from 16 residues. CDR3: CASSNGTGGLQRVAFF. For the CDR3, the DNA is TGTGCCAGCAGCAACGGGACAGGGGGCCTTCAAAGGGTAGCTTTCTTT.

The V and J genes are TRBV2 and TRBJ2-2; perhaps TRBD1 as D (7 bases). The CDR3 loop spans 15 amino acids. Germline V gene lookup returns CDR1 SNHLY and CDR2 FYNNEI. Trimming removed 8 bases at V and 2 bases at J, with 15 bases between. CDR3 residues: CASAEGAYNTGELFF. The CDR3 DNA follows: TGTGCCAGCGCGGAGGGGGCTTATAACACCGGGGAGCTGTTTTTT. The full variable domain, in which reference TRBV2 and TRBJ2-2 provide the parts outside the CDR3, is EPEVTQTPSHQVTQMGQEVILRCVPISNHLYFYWYRQILGQKVEFLVSFYNNEISEKSEIFDDQFSVERPDGSNFTLKIRSTKLEDSAMYFCASAEGAYNTGELFFGEGSRLTVL.

The chain recombines TRBV2 with TRBJ2-1, with D possibly being TRBD2 (6 bases). CDR3 length: 13 residues. The V end was cut by 6 bases, the J end by 8 bases, with 14 bases between. Germline loops: CDR1 SNHLY, CDR2 FYNNEI. The CDR3 DNA reads TGTGCCAGCAGGCCGGGACTTTGGGATGAGCAGTTCTTC. It codes for CASRPGLWDEQFF.

This chain connects TRBV18 to TRBJ2-1; weak D call: TRBD2 (5 bases). Germline V gives CDR1 KGHSH, CDR2 LQKENI. The ends were cut back, 3 bases at V and 2 bases at J, with 23 bases in the middle. CDR3 length equals 19 residues. As DNA, the CDR3 is TGTGCCAGCTCACCGACCGTTAGAGACTCAAGCGGCCCCTACAATGAGCAGTTCTTC. Translated: CASSPTVRDSSGPYNEQFF.

The table lists this clone with a count of one. The rearrangement joins TRBV28 to TRBJ2-7, with unresolved D. CDR3 length: 11 amino acids. The V gene's germline CDR1 is MDHEN and CDR2 SYDVKM. V was clipped by 3 bases and J by 7 bases, with 7 bases between them. The CDR3 sequence: CASSFTREQYF. CDR3 nucleotide sequence: TGTGCCAGCAGTTTCACCCGGGAGCAGTACTTC.

The J gene is TRBJ2-3, the V gene TRBV2; D is ambiguous. This CDR3 comprises 15 residues. Germline CDR1 reads SNHLY; CDR2 reads FYNNEI. V dropped 2 bases and J dropped 6 bases, with 15 bases sitting between them. This CDR3 reads CASSEYAARSDTQYF. CDR3 coding DNA: TGTGCCAGCAGTGAATATGCCGCGCGATCGGATACGCAGTATTTT. The complete variable domain, with remaining parts taken from reference TRBV2 and TRBJ2-3, reads EPEVTQTPSHQVTQMGQEVILRCVPISNHLYFYWYRQILGQKVEFLVSFYNNEISEKSEIFDDQFSVERPDGSNFTLKIRSTKLEDSAMYFCASSEYAARSDTQYFGPGTRLTVL.

V usage is TRBV7-6 and J usage is TRBJ1-1; 9 bases align to TRBD1. The CDR3 totals 14 residues. The germline gives CDR1 SGHVS, CDR2 FNYEAQ. After removal of 5 bases from V and 3 bases from J, the junction contained 4 bases not matched to a gene. CDR3 residues: CASSRQGGDTEAFF. The DNA for the CDR3 is TGTGCCAGCAGCCGACAGGGGGGAGACACTGAAGCTTTCTTT.

J is TRBJ1-5 and V is TRBV19, with D perhaps TRBD1 (6 bases). Germline V gene lookup returns CDR1 LNHDA and CDR2 SQIVND (reference sequence). Trimming pared 5 bases from V and 0 bases from J, leaving 14 bases between. The CDR3 runs to 16 residues. CDR3 in amino acids: CASSAYRVYSNQPQHF. CDR3 nucleotide sequence: TGTGCCAGTAGTGCATACAGGGTCTATAGCAATCAGCCCCAGCATTTT.

This chain joins TRBV4-3 and TRBJ2-7; a possible D gene is TRBD2 (6 bases). Trimming removed 1 base from V and 3 bases from J, with 10 bases in between. The CDR3 loop spans 14 amino acids. Germline assignment: CDR1 LGHNA and CDR2 YSLEER. The CDR3 region has the DNA TGCGCCAGCAGCCAAGGAGCTAGCGACTACGAGCAGTACTTC. Translated, it gives CASSQGASDYEQYF.

Points on this clone: Other DNA sequences in the same sample also yield this CDR3. The J gene is TRBJ2-3, the V gene TRBV30; D is uncertain. The CDR3 has 10 amino acids. The V gene's germline CDR1 is GTSNPN and CDR2 SVGIG (reference sequence). Trimming removed 1 base at V and 6 bases at J, with 2 bases between. In DNA form, the CDR3 reads TGTGCCTGGAGTGGCGATACGCAGTATTTT. Translated: CAWSGDTQYF.

The chain couples TRBV4-1 to TRBJ2-7; 7 bases are a match to TRBD2. The junction had 9 bases not matched to a gene; V was cut back by 4 bases and J by 0 bases. Germline CDR1 and CDR2: MGHRA and YSYEKL. The CDR3 is 16 amino acids. The CDR3 DNA is TGCGCCAGCAGCCCTCCGGCGGGAGAGGGCTCCTACGAGCAGTACTTC. Its translation: CASSPPAGEGSYEQYF.

The CDR3 sequence is CASSPALQGRQETQYF. The CDR3 DNA follows: TGCGCCAGCAGCCCCGCCTTACAGGGGAGGCAAGAGACCCAGTACTTC. The V gene is TRBV4-1, the J gene TRBJ2-5, with D perhaps matching TRBD1 (7 bases). V lost 4 bases and J lost 2, with 17 bases in between. The CDR3 runs 16 residues. Germline V gene sequence: CDR1 MGHRA, CDR2 YSYEKL.

To note about this clone: Other DNA variants within this sample encode the same CDR3. The chain links TRBV6-5 to TRBJ1-1, with D maybe TRBD1 (6 bases). Looked up from germline, CDR1 is MNHEY and CDR2 is SVGAGI. Between the trimmed V and J ends, which lost 0 bases and 7 bases, there was a span of 9 bases. This CDR3 region has 13 residues. CDR3 DNA sequence: TGTGCCAGCAGTTACTCGGACAGAGGTGAAGCTTTCTTT. Its protein product is CASSYSDRGEAFF.

The chain carries TRBV30 and TRBJ1-2; 9 bases are shared with TRBD1. Germline V gene data show CDR1 as GTSNPN and CDR2 as SVGIG (reference sequence). This CDR3 comprises 19 residues. Unmatched junction bases numbered 16, after V lost 2 bases and J lost 0 bases. This CDR3 reads CAWSLIQQAGTGTNYGYTF. The CDR3 DNA reads TGTGCCTGGAGTCTAATCCAACAGGCCGGGACAGGGACTAACTATGGCTACACCTTC.

The chain joins TRBV11-2 to TRBJ1-1; D ambiguous. V lost 2 bases and J lost 5, with 18 bases in between. This CDR3 comprises 16 residues. Germline V gene lookup returns CDR1 SGHAT and CDR2 FQNNGV. The CDR3 nucleotides read TGTGCCAGCAGCTTATTGTCTCTCGCGAGTCTGACTGAAGCTTTCTTT. This translates into CASSLLSLASLTEAFF.

The V gene is TRBV19, the J gene TRBJ1-5; tentatively, D is TRBD1 (5 bases). V was cut by 6 bases and J by 2 bases, with 20 bases left in between. The CDR3 sequence is 17 residues long. Germline V lookup: CDR1 LNHDA, CDR2 SQIVND (reference sequence). DNA of the CDR3: TGTGCCAGTAGCCCGTGGCGTGGAGGGGATGGCAATCAGCCCCAGCATTTT. This gives the protein CASSPWRGGDGNQPQHF.

The chain links TRBV13 to TRBJ1-1; D possibly corresponds to TRBD1 (6 bases). The CDR3 is made up of 15 amino acids. Trimming took off 1 base at V and 1 base at J, with 10 bases between the two ends. In germline, CDR1 is PRHDT, CDR2 FYEKMQ (reference sequence). In nucleotides, the CDR3 is TGTGCCAGCAGCTTAGACAGGGAGGGGAACACTGAAGCTTTCTTT. This sequence encodes CASSLDREGNTEAFF.

The chain recombines TRBV21-1 with TRBJ2-7. TRBV21-1 is given as a pseudogene. This CDR3 spans 14 amino acids. The CDR3: CASSKFADLYEQYF. As DNA, the CDR3 is TGTGCCAGCAGCAAGTTTGCGGACCTATACGAGCAGTACTTC.